The next 10 T cell receptor beta chains were all read from a single sample in a study of cytomegalovirus exposure and HLA in healthy donors. PCR involved 60 Vbeta and 13 Jbeta primers. The protocol was immunoSEQ multiplex PCR, while the TCRdb copy is restricted to in-frame clones and leaves out a portion. Of 150,000 to 200,000 clones listed, approximately 79% are singletons. The material sequenced was PBMCs. The receptor source for this set is a man between 35 and 55 years old in good health and CMV-seronegative.

The chain couples TRBV30 to TRBJ2-5, with a tentative D call TRBD1 (5 bases). Germline assignment: CDR1 GTSNPN and CDR2 SVGIG (reference sequence). This CDR3 contains 13 residues. The V end lost 2 bases, the J end lost 4 bases, and 11 bases lay between the germline ends. CDR3 in DNA: TGTGCCTGGAGTCACAGGATGGCAGAGACCCAGTACTTC. This codes for CAWSHRMAETQYF.

V gene TRBV7-3 combines with J gene TRBJ2-3, with TRBD2 matching 8 bases. CDR1 and CDR2 from the germline V gene are SGHTA and FQGTGA. CDR3 length: 16 amino acids. After removal of 1 base from V and 4 bases from J, the junction contained 7 bases not matched to a gene. The CDR3 is CASSLNAGGFPDTQYF. The CDR3 region has the DNA TGTGCCAGCAGCTTAAATGCGGGGGGCTTTCCAGATACGCAGTATTTT.

This clone was seen just once. The chain has TRBV7-9 and TRBJ1-2, with a weak D call TRBD1 (5 bases). The CDR3 has 13 residues. Looked up from germline, CDR1 is SEHNR and CDR2 is FQNEAQ (reference sequence). Trimming took 1 base from V and 8 from J, leaving 11 bases between them. The CDR3 DNA reads as TGTGCCAGCAGCTTAGGAGCAGGGAACGGCTACACCTTC. Protein: CASSLGAGNGYTF. Together with reference TRBV7-9 and TRBJ1-2, the CDR3 gives the full variable domain: DTGVSQNPRHKITKRGQNVTFRCDPISEHNRLYWYRQTLGQGPEFLTYFQNEAQLEKSRLLSDRFSAERPKGSFSTLEIQRTEQGDSAMYLCASSLGAGNGYTFGSGTRLTVV.

This chain connects TRBV10-3 to TRBJ1-2; D is unresolved. Germline-derived CDR1 and CDR2 are ENHRY and SYGVKD. Deletions cut 4 bases from V and 2 bases from J, with 14 bases between. This CDR3 is built from 15 residues. CDR3 sequence reads: CAISAQDFFNYGYTF. CDR3 coding DNA: TGTGCCATCAGTGCGCAGGATTTTTTCAACTATGGCTACACCTTC.

The chain has TRBV28 and TRBJ1-5; D is unresolved. The CDR3 is 14 residues long. V was trimmed by 3 bases and J by 4 bases, leaving 10 bases between them. Per germline, CDR1 MDHEN and CDR2 SYDVKM. In DNA form, the CDR3 reads TGTGCCAGCAGTTTTGGTGCGGGTAATCAGCCCCAGCATTTT. Amino acid sequence: CASSFGAGNQPQHF.

CDR3 sequence: CASSADRVNRGYTF. CDR3 bases: TGTGCCAGCAGTGCCGACAGGGTTAATCGAGGCTACACCTTC. The chain is built from TRBV6-1 and TRBJ1-2; 7 nucleotides agree with TRBD1. The CDR3 has 14 amino acids. Germline V CDR1 and CDR2: MNHNS, SASEGT. The trim removed 4 bases at V and 8 bases at J, leaving 10 bases unmatched.

The rearrangement joins TRBV6-1 to TRBJ2-3, with D possibly matching TRBD2 (7 bases). Trimming took off 1 base at V and 4 bases at J, with 12 bases between the two ends. CDR3 size: 15 residues. Germline-derived CDR1 and CDR2 are MNHNS and SASEGT. The DNA for the CDR3 is TGTGCCAGCAGTGAAGGGAGGGGGGGGTCAGATACGCAGTATTTT. Amino acids: CASSEGRGGSDTQYF.

The V call is TRBV9, the J call TRBJ2-2; D gene unclear. V lost 1 base and J 0 bases, leaving 10 bases between the germline ends. The CDR3 sequence is 16 residues long. Germline V lookup: CDR1 SGDLS, CDR2 YYNGEE. CDR3 amino acids: CASSVRSGSNTGELFF. The DNA of the CDR3 is TGTGCCAGCAGCGTAAGATCAGGATCGAACACCGGGGAGCTGTTTTTT.

The J gene is TRBJ2-7, the V gene TRBV7-9; D is possibly TRBD2 (6 bases). The ends were cut back, 5 bases at V and 5 bases at J, with 22 bases in the middle. The CDR3 length is 16 residues. CDR1 and CDR2 (germline): SEHNR, FQNEAQ (reference sequence). CDR3 region: CASSPTRVGGFDEQYF. In DNA, the CDR3 is TGTGCCAGCAGCCCCACAAGGGTCGGAGGGTTCGACGAGCAGTACTTC.

This clone was recorded a few times. The chain joins TRBV21-1 to TRBJ1-6; the tabulated D call, TRBD1, remains unverified against the DNA. TRBV21-1 is a listed pseudogene. CDR3 length: 13 residues. The CDR3 sequence is CASPGHLNSPLHF. The CDR3 nucleotides are TGTGCCAGCCCGGGACACCTCAATTCACCCCTCCACTTT.